The entry below gives a single T cell receptor beta chain sequence along with its context. Its cognate antigen is unknown. The cDNA was generated through 5'RACE incorporating 10-nucleotide random UMIs. TCRdb called the 5' RACE reads again in MiXCR, with one record for every CDR3 protein. This sample has 50,000 to 80,000 distinct CDR3 sequences, with less than 5.5% found just once. This CDR3 contains 14 residues. The V segment lost 6 bases and the J segment 9 bases; nucleotides outside the gene matches: 10. Germline V lookup: CDR1 SGHVS, CDR2 FNYEAQ. The data are from a study of neurological immune-mediated disorders. Study-level results: None of the CDR3 amino acid sequences of expanded clones recurred across subjects, suggesting private repertoires in all groups. Patients with HTLV-1-associated myelopathy showed the most TCR clonal expansion. Those with multiple sclerosis showed the least, falling below healthy controls.

The chain joins TRBV7-6 to TRBJ2-4, with 8 nucleotides matching TRBD1. The clonotype was recovered from a man aged 25-40 years with multiple sclerosis. What was sequenced was PBMCs. Written as DNA, the CDR3 is TGTGCCAGCAGTCAGGGGGCCGGTGCAGGCATTCAGTACTTC. Its protein is CASSQGAGAGIQYF.